This T cell receptor beta chain was obtained from a study of T cell repertoires in cytomegalovirus infection. The CDR3 is 17 residues long. Germline V gene data show CDR1 as SGHVS and CDR2 as FNYEAQ. Findings of the study overall: Dominant in the ex vivo response were TCR beta clonotypes restricted by HLA-C and specific for CMV.

A word on this clonotype: The antigen is undetermined. At one end, the junction sequence differs from germline, possibly due to a read error.

Using its own MiXCR run on the reads, TCRdb lists one record per CDR3 protein. Found here are more than 300,000 distinct CDR3 sequences, just under 35% of them singletons; the top ten hold 13%. Sequenced material: cultured PBMCs, taken from culture after CMV antigen stimulation. The clonotype originates from a human donor in good health (CMV status not recorded). Some clones in this sample may be carry-over from other donors' samples. V gene TRBV7-6 combines with J gene TRBJ2-2, with 7 bases that match TRBD2. The CDR3 loop is CVSSLGLGGSWTGELFF. DNA for the CDR3: TGTGTCAGCAGCTTAGGTCTTGGCGGGAGCTGGACCGGGGAGCTGTTTTTT.